The 21 T cell receptor beta chains below all came from one sample that was sequenced in a study of human T cells and chemical hapten exposure. TCRdb analysed the RACE reads with MiXCR anew, one entry per CDR3 protein. The sample contains roughly 72,000 distinct CDR3 sequences, about a tenth of which appear only once. The time point here: patch test 1, 2 weeks after DPC sensitization. Indicated treatment: therapeutic diphenylcyclopropenone sensitization with weekly scalp DPC. The sample in question was whole blood, obtained in connection with sensitization to the hapten diphenylcyclopropenone (DPC). These receptors were collected from a woman aged 45-60 years with alopecia areata. Some clones in this sample may be carry-over from other donors' samples.

V is TRBV12-3 or TRBV12-4 and J is TRBJ2-7, with TRBD2 identical over 10 bases. This CDR3 contains 14 residues. The trim removed 7 bases at V and 1 base at J, leaving 4 bases unmatched. CDR3 protein: CASTLAGVSYEQYF. As DNA, the CDR3 is TGTGCCAGCACCCTAGCGGGAGTGTCCTACGAGCAGTACTTC.

This clonotype was counted only a few times. The chain links TRBV20-1 to TRBJ2-5; 10 nucleotides align to TRBD2. V gave up 6 bases and J gave up 1 base; unmatched junction bases: 17. There are 18 residues in the CDR3. The germline V gene encodes CDR1 DFQATT and CDR2 SNEGSKA (reference sequence). CDR3: CSALRLGLAGESQETQYF. DNA of the CDR3: TGCAGTGCCCTCCGGCTGGGTCTAGCGGGAGAAAGCCAAGAGACCCAGTACTTC.

This clonotype has at least ten counts. This chain joins TRBV24-1 and TRBJ2-1, with D unresolved. The length of the CDR3 is 11 residues. Trimming took 7 bases from V and 5 from J, leaving 5 bases between them. Per the germline V gene, CDR1 is KGHDR and CDR2 is SFDVKD. CDR3 region: CATRVNNEQFF. CDR3 in DNA: TGTGCCACCAGGGTGAACAATGAGCAGTTCTTC.

This clonotype has more than one count but fewer than ten. The rearrangement joins TRBV6-2 or TRBV6-3 to TRBJ2-1, with D uncertain. Germline values: CDR1 MNHEY, CDR2 SVGEGT. Trimming stripped 6 bases from V and 7 bases from J, with 22 bases between. The CDR3 loop spans 16 amino acids. The CDR3, as DNA: TGTGCCAGCAGACAGTATGGGATCAGCATGAGTAATGAGCAGTTCTTC. It yields the protein CASRQYGISMSNEQFF.

In this sample, this clonotype turned up a few times. The chain is built from TRBV29-1 and TRBJ2-1; D might be TRBD1 or TRBD2, each matching 6 bases. The V and J ends lost 4 bases and 0 bases respectively, with 10 bases between them. The CDR3 is made up of 14 amino acids. Per the germline V gene, CDR1 is SQVTM and CDR2 is ANQGSEA. CDR3: CSVGGASSYNEQFF. CDR3 sequence (DNA): TGCAGCGTTGGGGGGGCCAGCTCCTACAATGAGCAGTTCTTC.

This rearrangement joins TRBV6-6 to TRBJ1-1; D may be TRBD1 (6 bases). V was clipped by 7 bases and J by 5 bases, with 23 bases between them. The CDR3 is made up of 16 amino acids. Germline V CDR1 and CDR2: MNHNY, SVGAGI (reference sequence). CDR3 nucleotides: TGTGCCAGCATTTCCGCCCCCGGGGGGGGGCGGACTGAAGCTTTCTTT. This translates into CASISAPGGGRTEAFF.

There are many counts of this clonotype. The rearrangement links TRBV18 to TRBJ1-5; D perhaps matches TRBD1 (5 bases). Germline V gene data show CDR1 as KGHSH and CDR2 as LQKENI. V was clipped by 1 base and J by 8 bases, with 12 bases between them. The CDR3 spans 14 residues. In DNA form, the CDR3 reads TGTGCCAGCTCACCACAGGGACCCCCCGAGCCCCAGCATTTT. It is translated as CASSPQGPPEPQHF.

This clonotype has more than one count but fewer than ten. The CDR3 sequence: CASRYGTASYEQYF. The CDR3 DNA reads TGCGCCAGCAGGTACGGGACAGCCTCCTACGAGCAGTACTTC. The V and J genes are TRBV5-1 and TRBJ2-7; TRBD1 matches 7 bases. The CDR3 totals 14 residues. V was pared by 5 bases and J by 0 bases, with 5 bases of the junction left unmatched. Germline values: CDR1 SGHRS, CDR2 YFSETQ.

This clonotype was observed a handful of times. The chain has TRBV7-2 and TRBJ1-2, with TRBD1 identical over 9 bases. The CDR3 totals 14 residues. Germline V lookup: CDR1 SGHTA, CDR2 FQGNSA. V gave up 10 bases and J gave up 4 bases; unmatched junction bases: 10. In DNA form, the CDR3 reads TGTGCCATCCAGCCGGGACAGGGCAGCTATGGCTACACCTTC. Amino acids: CAIQPGQGSYGYTF.

CDR3 coding DNA: TGTGCCAGCAGTGACATAGGGGCCTGGGGCACTGAAGCTTTCTTT. It translates to CASSDIGAWGTEAFF. The V call is TRBV6-1, the J call TRBJ1-1, with D tentatively TRBD1 (5 bases). Between the trimmed V and J ends, which lost 3 bases and 4 bases, there was a span of 15 bases. Germline V gene data show CDR1 as MNHNS and CDR2 as SASEGT. This CDR3 has 15 residues.

A few counts support this clonotype. V is TRBV6-2 or TRBV6-3 and J is TRBJ2-3, with 10 bases matching TRBD2. The germline V gene has CDR1 MNHEY and CDR2 SVGEGT. V trimming: 6 bases; J trimming: 6 bases; junction bases outside the gene matches: 15. The CDR3 consists of 17 residues. Here the CDR3 DNA reads TGTGCCAGCAGCCCCGGGACTAGCGAACCCCCACACGATACGCAGTATTTT. It is translated as CASSPGTSEPPHDTQYF.

This clonotype was observed a handful of times. The genes are TRBV27 and TRBJ1-2, with no clear D. The ends were cut back, 6 bases at V and 0 bases at J, with 14 bases in the middle. This CDR3 contains 15 residues. Germline-derived CDR1 and CDR2 are MNHEY and SMNVEV (reference sequence). CDR3 sequence (DNA): TGTGCCAGCAGCAGCCCAGGCCTAGCTAACTATGGCTACACCTTC. Translation: CASSSPGLANYGYTF.

Many counts were recorded for this clonotype. This chain joins TRBV11-2 and TRBJ2-5; unclear D gene. This CDR3 spans 14 amino acids. The germline V and J ends were trimmed by 5 bases and 7 bases, with 17 bases remaining between them. CDR1 is SGHAT and CDR2 is FQNNGV in the germline V gene. The CDR3 region has the DNA TGTGCCAGCAGCATCCCAGACTCATTGCGGACCCAGTACTTC. Translation: CASSIPDSLRTQYF.

The rearrangement uses TRBV7-9 and TRBJ1-2; tentatively, D is TRBD1 (5 bases). This CDR3 has 15 residues. V gave up 5 bases and J gave up 2 bases, with 15 bases separating them. Germline CDR1 is SEHNR and CDR2 is FQNEAQ (reference sequence). Written as DNA, the CDR3 is TGTGCCAGCAGCCCCCCAGGCAGGGAGAACTATGGCTACACCTTC. Encoded protein: CASSPPGRENYGYTF.

This clonotype came up a few times. The chain couples TRBV7-9 to TRBJ2-5; 7 nucleotides line up with TRBD1. With V trimmed by 5 bases and J by 1 base, 4 bases remained unmatched. The CDR3 is made up of 14 amino acids. Germline V gives CDR1 SEHNR, CDR2 FQNEAQ (reference sequence). CDR3 sequence reads: CASSARQGQETQYF. As DNA, the CDR3 is TGTGCCAGCAGCGCAAGACAGGGCCAAGAGACCCAGTACTTC.

Only a few counts were recorded for this clonotype. The chain is built from TRBV12-3 or TRBV12-4 and TRBJ2-3, with D possibly TRBD2 on 5 matching bases. Between the trimmed V and J ends, which lost 7 bases and 10 bases, there was a span of 15 bases. This CDR3 has 12 amino acids. The CDR3 sequence is CASMGVEPAQYF. The CDR3 nucleotides read TGTGCCAGCATGGGAGTTGAGCCTGCGCAGTATTTT.

This clonotype was counted a single time. A much larger clonotype is one base distant, so this may be a read error. The genes are TRBV7-3 and TRBJ2-3; 7 nucleotides agree with TRBD2. CDR3 length: 16 residues. Germline CDR1 and CDR2: SGHTA and FQGTGA. CDR3 protein: CASSLMAGASTDTLYF. The CDR3 nucleotides are TGTGCCAGCAGCTTAATGGCGGGAGCTAGCACAGATACGCTGTATTTT. The complete variable domain, with remaining parts taken from reference TRBV7-3 and TRBJ2-3, reads GAGVSQTPSNKVTEKGKYVELRCDPISGHTALYWYRQSLGQGPEFLIYFQGTGAADDSGLPNDRFFAVRPEGSVSTLKIQRTERGDSAVYLCASSLMAGASTDTLYFGPGTRLTVL.

This clonotype was recorded at least ten times. The gene calls are TRBV18 and TRBJ2-5, with unresolved D. Trimming took 3 bases from V and 0 from J, leaving 2 bases between them. This CDR3 contains 12 residues. Germline values: CDR1 KGHSH, CDR2 LQKENI. CDR3 sequence: CASSPYQETQYF. DNA for the CDR3: TGTGCCAGCTCACCCTACCAAGAGACCCAGTACTTC.

The chain links TRBV11-2 to TRBJ2-5; perhaps TRBD1 as D (5 bases). This CDR3 contains 13 residues. CDR1 SGHAT and CDR2 FQNNGV come from the germline V gene. V lost 2 bases and J 5 bases, leaving 9 bases between the germline ends. The CDR3 DNA reads TGTGCCAGCAGCTTACAGGGTGCGGAGACCCAGTACTTC. Protein product: CASSLQGAETQYF.

This sequence joins TRBV30 and TRBJ2-3; no firm D call. The germline CDR1 and CDR2 sequences are GTSNPN and SVGIG (reference sequence). Trimming removed 0 bases at V and 4 bases at J, with 5 bases between. This CDR3 contains 12 residues. CDR3 in amino acids: CAWSVLSDTQYF. In DNA, the CDR3 is TGTGCCTGGAGTGTACTTTCAGATACGCAGTATTTT. Drawing the rest from reference TRBV30 and TRBJ2-3, the complete variable domain is SQTIHQWPATLVQPVGSPLSLECTVEGTSNPNLYWYRQAAGRGLQLLFYSVGIGQISSEVPQNLSASRPQDRQFILSSKKLLLSDSGFYLCAWSVLSDTQYFGPGTRLTVL.

The table lists this clonotype with a few counts. The chain employs TRBV5-1 and TRBJ2-1, with D possibly matching TRBD1 (7 bases). Trimming took 3 bases from V and 2 from J, leaving 15 bases between them. Germline CDR1 SGHRS, CDR2 YFSETQ. The CDR3 consists of 16 residues. The CDR3 DNA sequence: TGCGCCAGCAGCTCCTACAGGGGAGGCACCTACAATGAGCAGTTCTTC. Amino acids: CASSSYRGGTYNEQFF.